The sequence of this T cell receptor (beta chain) was determined in a study of T cell responses to AZD1222 COVID-19 vaccine. Study outcomes and limitations: Spike-specific TCR breadth and depth rose after two AZD1222 doses.

Repertoires were generated with immunoSEQ multiplex PCR, while TCRdb's copy carries only in-frame clones and drops some. The repertoire includes roughly 130,000 clones, approximately 88% of them detected once, and approximately 8% sits in the top ten. V was shortened by 3 bases and J by 7 bases, with 13 bases between the two germline ends. Germline V gene sequence: CDR1 MNHEY, CDR2 SMNVEV (reference sequence). CDR3 length: 14 amino acids. As for this clone: The target antigen is unknown.

V usage is TRBV27 and J usage is TRBJ1-5; the D gene is possibly TRBD1 (6 bases). The sample was peripheral blood, taken on day 0 of AZD1222 vaccination. The TCR comes from an adult in good health. Here the CDR3 reads CASSFRGFGQPQHF. The CDR3 DNA reads as TGTGCCAGCAGTTTCAGGGGTTTCGGGCAGCCCCAGCATTTT.